The table lists the clone carrying this TCR beta chain with many counts. Antigen specificity is unknown. This record belongs to a study of Graves' ophthalmopathy and Graves' hyperthyroidism. General study findings and limits: Using 13 signatures, a model distinguished ophthalmopathy from stable hyperthyroidism, reaching roughly 90% sensitivity and about 81% specificity.

Under 3 months in duration, the ophthalmopathy in affected donors had moderate-to-severe activity, CAS ≥3 and NOSPECS ≥4. Clinical symptoms and serum thyroxine were used for diagnosis; TRAb, thyroid ultrasound and orbital computed tomography were also relied on. 8.5 to 10 ml of fresh blood yielded the PBMCs by density gradient. The sequenced template was RNA, covering the TCR beta CDR3 region. The first round was an RT-PCR with HTBI primers, and the second round was a multiplex PCR. TCRdb analysed the multiplex PCR reads with MiXCR anew, one entry per CDR3 protein. Of 150,000 to 200,000 distinct CDR3 sequences listed, roughly two fifths are singletons. Trimming removed 0 bases at V and 2 bases at J, with 9 bases between. Germline V gene sequence: CDR1 SGHRS, CDR2 YFSETQ. The CDR3 runs 14 residues.

This chain joins TRBV5-1 and TRBJ2-7, with TRBD2 as a possible D gene (5 bases). The sequenced material came from peripheral blood. This sequence originates from a man aged 30 to 45 with Graves' ophthalmopathy. CDR3 coding DNA: TGCGCCAGCAGCTTGGACGGGATCCCCTACGAGCAGTACTTC. Translated: CASSLDGIPYEQYF.